This T cell receptor beta chain was sequenced in a study of blood T cell repertoires in COVID-19. Study overall: From T cells, B-cell-depleted T cells, or PBMCs came the material, which was cDNA or gDNA.

Profiled with immunoSEQ multiplex PCR; TCRdb holds only in-frame clones, not every one. The table records around 90,000 clones, about nine tenths of them present only once. This TCR came from a male donor with acute or convalescent COVID-19. Sequenced material: peripheral blood.

The CDR3 DNA sequence: TGTGCCAGCAGCGGCGTCAGTGAGCAGGGGGTGGCATCATATGGCTACACCTTC. This encodes CASSGVSEQGVASYGYTF. This rearrangement joins TRBV5-5 to TRBJ1-2; TRBD1 matches at 7 bases. With V trimmed by 4 bases and J by 5 bases, 20 bases remained unmatched. Germline V gene lookup returns CDR1 SGHKS and CDR2 YYEKEE (reference sequence). This CDR3 contains 18 residues.